This is a list of T cell receptor beta chains from one sample in a study of T-cell reconstitution after alpha-beta-depleted transplantation in children. Using its own MiXCR run on the PCR reads, TCRdb lists one record per CDR3 protein. The sample consists of 550,000 to 800,000 distinct CDR3 sequences, around 12% of them appearing once. The sequenced sample was PBMCs, obtained before TCRalphabeta/CD19-depleted stem cell transplant. Receptors originate from a girl aged 2 to 10 with congenital amegakaryocytic thrombocytopenia, due to receive a stem cell transplant. Each CDR3 is given with its conserved first and last residue. The D gene is left open where the match is weak. Size is omitted from some rows. Given values are once, few, many or a class for expanded clones.

.	few	TRBV12-3/TRBV12-4	TRBJ2-7	14	CASRKGGRTYEQYF	TGTGCCAGCAGGAAGGGGGGCAGAACCTACGAGCAGTACTTC
.	.	TRBV20-1	TRBJ2-3	14	CSVVPIGEGDTQYF	TGCAGTGTGGTACCGATAGGAGAAGGGGATACGCAGTATTTT
TRBD1	few	TRBV20-1	TRBJ1-6	16	CSAPEAGQGVDSPLHF	TGCAGTGCTCCCGAGGCGGGACAGGGGGTTGATTCACCCCTCCACTTT
TRBD1	.	TRBV7-6	TRBJ2-7	17	CASSLFAGTGITYEQYF	TGTGCCAGCAGCTTATTTGCTGGGACAGGAATAACCTACGAGCAGTACTTC
TRBD2	.	TRBV12-3/TRBV12-4	TRBJ2-1	20	CASRRITGTRGGGGYNEQFF	TGTGCCAGCCGACGAATTACCGGGACTAGGGGAGGAGGGGGGTACAATGAGCAGTTCTTC
TRBD2	many	TRBV28	TRBJ2-7	15	CASRNFGTNSYEQYF	TGTGCCAGCAGAAATTTTGGGACTAACTCCTACGAGCAGTACTTC
.	many	TRBV5-1	TRBJ1-1	14	CASSLERARTEAFF	TGCGCCAGCAGCTTGGAAAGGGCAAGAACTGAAGCTTTCTTT
.	few	TRBV5-1	TRBJ2-1	16	CASSATPFGSYNEQFF	TGCGCCAGCAGCGCGACCCCGTTCGGATCCTACAATGAGCAGTTCTTC
.	.	TRBV27	TRBJ2-1	14	CASSLAPVNNEQFF	TGTGCCAGCAGTTTAGCCCCAGTGAACAATGAGCAGTTCTTC
.	.	TRBV7-9	TRBJ1-1	16	CASSLVGRGMNAEAFF	TGTGCCAGCAGCTTAGTGGGCAGGGGCATGAACGCTGAAGCTTTCTTT
.	.	TRBV20-1	TRBJ2-6	15	CSARDQGIGANVLTF	TGCAGTGCTAGAGATCAGGGCATCGGGGCCAACGTCCTGACTTTC
TRBD1	few	TRBV20-1	TRBJ1-1	15	CSARDTPTGRTEAFF	TGCAGTGCTAGAGATACGCCGACAGGGCGGACTGAAGCTTTCTTT
.	.	TRBV7-8	TRBJ2-3	14	CASSWGGVVTTQYF	TGTGCCAGCAGCTGGGGTGGAGTGGTGACGACGCAGTATTTT
.	.	TRBV12-3/TRBV12-4	TRBJ2-5	14	CASRVLGPENYQYF	TGTGCCAGCAGGGTTTTAGGGCCGGAGAATTACCAGTACTTC
.	.	TRBV5-5	TRBJ2-1	13	CASSPTPPDEQFF	TGTGCCAGCAGCCCGACCCCTCCTGATGAGCAGTTCTTC
.	many	TRBV6-1	TRBJ2-3	13	CATGQGEPDTQYF	TGTGCCACGGGCCAAGGTGAACCAGATACGCAGTATTTT
.	.	TRBV20-1	TRBJ2-7	14	CSARDPLGRYQQYF	TGCAGTGCTAGAGATCCCCTAGGACGCTACCAGCAGTACTTC
TRBD1	.	TRBV5-1	TRBJ2-3	15	CASSFLGQGTDTQYF	TGCGCCAGCAGCTTCCTCGGACAGGGCACAGATACGCAGTATTTT
.	many	TRBV20-1	TRBJ2-3	14	CSASRRSATDTQYF	TGCAGTGCTAGTAGAAGGTCGGCGACAGATACGCAGTATTTT
TRBD2	many	TRBV5-1	TRBJ2-7	16	CASSLDGSGRAYEQYF	TGCGCCAGCAGCTTGGACGGCAGCGGGAGGGCCTACGAGCAGTACTTC
TRBD2	many	TRBV20-1	TRBJ2-7	14	CSASKTSGNYEQYF	TGCAGTGCTAGTAAGACTAGCGGGAACTACGAGCAGTACTTC
.	many	TRBV20-1	TRBJ2-5	15	CSARDSIGRRETQYF	TGCAGTGCTAGAGATTCTATCGGGAGACGAGAGACCCAGTACTTC
.	many	TRBV20-1	TRBJ2-1	18	CSARDVMGIGIPYNEQFF	TGCAGTGCTAGAGACGTTATGGGGATCGGGATTCCCTACAATGAGCAGTTCTTC
.	.	TRBV9	TRBJ2-7	14	CASSSRDGLYEQYF	TGTGCCAGCAGCTCCCGGGACGGGCTCTACGAGCAGTACTTC
TRBD2	many	TRBV6-1	TRBJ2-1	15	CAGRLAGVLYNEQFF	TGTGCCGGTCGACTAGCGGGAGTCCTCTACAATGAGCAGTTCTTC
.	.	TRBV9	TRBJ2-2	13	CACRDGNTGELFF	TGTGCCTGTAGGGACGGCAACACCGGGGAGCTGTTTTTT
TRBD2	few	TRBV20-1	TRBJ2-5	14	CSDDGGGDQETQYF	TGCAGTGATGACGGCGGGGGGGATCAAGAGACCCAGTACTTC
.	.	TRBV7-2	TRBJ1-1	13	CAKGGPGDTEAFF	TGTGCCAAGGGGGGACCTGGGGACACTGAAGCTTTCTTT
TRBD1	many	TRBV9	TRBJ2-1	13	CASSARGLSEQFF	TGTGCCAGCAGCGCCAGGGGGCTCAGTGAGCAGTTCTTC
.	few	TRBV19	TRBJ2-7	15	CATKPTTGSSYEQYF	TGTGCCACCAAGCCAACTACAGGGAGCTCCTACGAGCAGTACTTC
.	many	TRBV5-1	TRBJ2-7	13	CASSLNRDTEQYF	TGCGCCAGCAGCTTGAACCGGGACACCGAGCAGTACTTC
.	few	TRBV20-1	TRBJ2-7	14	CSASGRGADYEQYF	TGCAGTGCTAGTGGCAGGGGAGCGGACTACGAGCAGTACTTC
TRBD2	many	TRBV9	TRBJ2-1	15	CASSAGLAGTYGQFF	TGTGCCAGCAGCGCGGGACTAGCGGGGACCTACGGGCAGTTCTTC
.	many	TRBV5-1	TRBJ2-5	15	CASTTNSGEGETQYF	TGCGCCAGCACAACCAATTCGGGAGAGGGGGAGACCCAGTACTTC
.	many	TRBV20-1	TRBJ2-7	12	CSASGGLYEQYF	TGCAGTGCCTCGGGCGGACTCTACGAGCAGTACTTC
.	.	TRBV5-1	TRBJ1-5	15	CASSLEGGPGQPQHF	TGCGCCAGCAGCTTGGAGGGGGGGCCAGGTCAGCCCCAGCATTTT
.	few	TRBV3-1	TRBJ2-2	14	CASSQGVRGGELFF	TGTGCCAGCAGCCAAGGGGTCCGGGGAGGGGAGCTGTTTTTT
.	many	TRBV12-5	TRBJ2-5	14	CASGLYGTEETQYF	TGTGCTAGTGGTTTGTACGGCACCGAAGAGACCCAGTACTTC